This is a list of T cell receptor beta chains from one sample in a study of cytomegalovirus exposure and HLA in healthy donors. TCRdb keeps only in-frame clones here, not all; method: immunoSEQ multiplex PCR. The sample shows under 200,000 clones, roughly 85% of them seen only once. The specimen was PBMCs. The origin of the receptors is a woman between 40 and 55 years old in good health and CMV-seronegative. Each CDR3 is given with its conserved first and last residue. D genes are given only for firm matches. Clone size is not always given. Where it is, it says once, few, many or a class for expanded clones.

CDR3 protein: CASSPMDRADEQYF
CDR3 DNA: TGTGCCAGCAGCCCGATGGACAGGGCGGACGAGCAGTACTTC
V gene: TRBV6-5
D gene: TRBD1
J gene: TRBJ2-7
clone size: -

CDR3 protein: CASSPTGLQPQHF
CDR3 DNA: TGTGCCAGCAGCCCGACAGGGCTCCAGCCCCAGCATTTT
V gene: TRBV5-6
D gene: TRBD1
J gene: TRBJ1-5
clone size: -

CDR3 protein: CASSMPLAGGTLNEQFF
CDR3 DNA: TGTGCCAGCAGCATGCCCCTAGCGGGAGGTACCCTCAATGAGCAGTTCTTC
V gene: TRBV7-9
D gene: TRBD2
J gene: TRBJ2-1
clone size: -

CDR3 protein: CASSRRAGAGGTDTQYF
CDR3 DNA: TGTGCCAGCTCACGCCGAGCAGGGGCAGGAGGCACAGATACGCAGTATTTT
V gene: TRBV18
D gene: -
J gene: TRBJ2-3
clone size: -

CDR3 protein: CASSHPDRVSTEAFF
CDR3 DNA: TGTGCCAGCAGCCACCCGGACAGGGTGAGCACTGAAGCTTTCTTT
V gene: TRBV7-2
D gene: TRBD1
J gene: TRBJ1-1
clone size: -

CDR3 protein: CASSEGDGRYEQYF
CDR3 DNA: TGTGCCAGCAGTGAAGGCGACGGGAGATACGAGCAGTACTTC
V gene: TRBV2
D gene: -
J gene: TRBJ2-7
clone size: -

CDR3 protein: CASSHNRGPNYGYTF
CDR3 DNA: TGTGCCAGCAGTCATAACAGGGGTCCTAACTATGGCTACACCTTC
V gene: TRBV6-5
D gene: TRBD1
J gene: TRBJ1-2
clone size: -

CDR3 protein: CASSLSTGINSPLHF
CDR3 DNA: TGTGCCAGCAGCTTGAGTACAGGTATTAATTCACCCCTCCACTTT
V gene: TRBV5-4
D gene: -
J gene: TRBJ1-6
clone size: -

CDR3 protein: CASSWHRLQPNYGYTF
CDR3 DNA: TGTGCCAGCAGCTGGCATAGACTACAGCCTAACTATGGCTACACCTTC
V gene: TRBV7-3
D gene: -
J gene: TRBJ1-2
clone size: -

CDR3 protein: CASSGVGRTEAFF
CDR3 DNA: TGTGCCAGCAGCGGGGTAGGTCGGACTGAAGCTTTCTTT
V gene: TRBV2
D gene: -
J gene: TRBJ1-1
clone size: few

CDR3 protein: CASSQDGGSGNTIYF
CDR3 DNA: TGCGCCAGCAGCCAAGATGGGGGGTCTGGAAACACCATATATTTT
V gene: TRBV4-3
D gene: -
J gene: TRBJ1-3
clone size: -

CDR3 protein: CASTGRGLLYEQYF
CDR3 DNA: TGTGCCAGTACCGGGAGGGGCCTCCTATACGAGCAGTACTTC
V gene: TRBV19
D gene: TRBD2
J gene: TRBJ2-7
clone size: -

CDR3 protein: CASSPAGTGELFF
CDR3 DNA: TGTGCCAGCAGCCCCGCAGGTACCGGGGAGCTGTTTTTT
V gene: TRBV9
D gene: -
J gene: TRBJ2-2
clone size: -

CDR3 protein: CASTVGQGRSYTF
CDR3 DNA: TGTGCCAGTACCGTTGGACAGGGTAGAAGCTACACCTTC
V gene: TRBV19
D gene: TRBD1
J gene: TRBJ1-2
clone size: -

CDR3 protein: CASSFDAAEAKAFF
CDR3 DNA: TGTGCCAGCAGCTTTGATGCAGCCGAAGCGAAAGCTTTCTTT
V gene: TRBV7-6
D gene: -
J gene: TRBJ1-1
clone size: few

CDR3 protein: CASSSEGGAGTKNIQYF
CDR3 DNA: TGTGCCAGCAGCTCGGAGGGGGGGGCAGGAACCAAAAACATTCAGTACTTC
V gene: TRBV11-3
D gene: -
J gene: TRBJ2-4
clone size: -

CDR3 protein: CASSSAGRDGSYEQYF
CDR3 DNA: TGTGCCAGCAGCTCGGCGGGGAGGGACGGATCCTACGAGCAGTACTTC
V gene: TRBV7-6
D gene: TRBD2
J gene: TRBJ2-7
clone size: few

CDR3 protein: CAITGTLNTEAFF
CDR3 DNA: TGTGCCATCACCGGGACACTGAACACTGAAGCTTTCTTT
V gene: TRBV10-3
D gene: -
J gene: TRBJ1-1
clone size: few

CDR3 protein: CASMAVSNTEAFF
CDR3 DNA: TGTGCCAGCATGGCGGTTTCGAACACTGAAGCTTTCTTT
V gene: TRBV27
D gene: -
J gene: TRBJ1-1
clone size: -

CDR3 protein: CASKRTGVSEQYF
CDR3 DNA: TGTGCCAGCAAACGGACAGGGGTTAGCGAGCAGTACTTC
V gene: TRBV5-6
D gene: TRBD1
J gene: TRBJ2-7
clone size: -

CDR3 protein: CASSGSREEWTDTQYF
CDR3 DNA: TGTGCCAGCAGTGGCTCGCGGGAGGAATGGACAGATACGCAGTATTTT
V gene: TRBV2
D gene: TRBD2
J gene: TRBJ2-3
clone size: few

CDR3 protein: CASSLGSPSYNEQFF
CDR3 DNA: TGTGCCAGCAGCTTAGGATCCCCTAGTTACAATGAGCAGTTCTTC
V gene: TRBV7-9
D gene: -
J gene: TRBJ2-1
clone size: -

CDR3 protein: CAWSGTIGGDQPQHF
CDR3 DNA: TGTGCCTGGAGCGGGACTATTGGGGGGGACCAGCCCCAGCATTTT
V gene: TRBV30
D gene: -
J gene: TRBJ1-5
clone size: -

CDR3 protein: CASSESVTGELFF
CDR3 DNA: TGTGCCAGCAGTGAGTCGGTCACCGGGGAGCTGTTTTTT
V gene: TRBV6-5
D gene: -
J gene: TRBJ2-2
clone size: few

CDR3 protein: CASSRVWTEAFF
CDR3 DNA: TGTGCCAGCTCTCGGGTCTGGACTGAAGCTTTCTTT
V gene: TRBV6-1
D gene: -
J gene: TRBJ1-1
clone size: few

CDR3 protein: CASSNTGTRGGEQFF
CDR3 DNA: TGTGCCAGCAGTAACACCGGGACTAGAGGCGGAGAGCAGTTCTTC
V gene: TRBV7-8
D gene: TRBD2
J gene: TRBJ2-1
clone size: -

CDR3 protein: CASSQGPGSYEQYF
CDR3 DNA: TGCGCCAGCAGCCAAGGGCCGGGCTCCTACGAGCAGTACTTC
V gene: TRBV4-1
D gene: -
J gene: TRBJ2-7
clone size: few

CDR3 protein: CASSFRTSGRKNEQFF
CDR3 DNA: TGTGCCAGCAGCTTTCGGACTAGCGGGAGAAAGAATGAGCAGTTCTTC
V gene: TRBV5-4
D gene: TRBD2
J gene: TRBJ2-1
clone size: -

CDR3 protein: CASRPEFADTEAFF
CDR3 DNA: TGTGCCAGCAGACCTGAATTTGCGGACACTGAAGCTTTCTTT
V gene: TRBV6-5
D gene: -
J gene: TRBJ1-1
clone size: -

CDR3 protein: CASSFRETQYF
CDR3 DNA: TGTGCCAGCAGCTTTCGAGAGACCCAGTACTTC
V gene: TRBV7-2
D gene: -
J gene: TRBJ2-5
clone size: -

CDR3 protein: CASSEGGFLRGSWETQYF
CDR3 DNA: TGTGCCAGCAGTGAAGGGGGTTTCCTTCGCGGGAGCTGGGAGACCCAGTACTTC
V gene: TRBV2
D gene: TRBD2
J gene: TRBJ2-5
clone size: few

CDR3 protein: CASSLTGGSNQPQHF
CDR3 DNA: TGTGCCAGCAGCCTCACGGGTGGGAGCAATCAGCCCCAGCATTTT
V gene: TRBV9
D gene: -
J gene: TRBJ1-5
clone size: -

CDR3 protein: CASTRTGDLNQPQHF
CDR3 DNA: TGTGCCAGTACGCGGACAGGGGACCTAAATCAGCCCCAGCATTTT
V gene: TRBV19
D gene: TRBD1
J gene: TRBJ1-5
clone size: -

CDR3 protein: CAITRTGGTEAFF
CDR3 DNA: TGTGCCATCACTCGGACAGGGGGCACTGAAGCTTTCTTT
V gene: TRBV10-3
D gene: TRBD1
J gene: TRBJ1-1
clone size: -

CDR3 protein: CASSVMGQVHEKLFF
CDR3 DNA: TGTGCCAGCAGCGTAATGGGACAGGTTCATGAAAAACTGTTTTTT
V gene: TRBV9
D gene: TRBD1
J gene: TRBJ1-4
clone size: -

CDR3 protein: CAILSTGQNEQYF
CDR3 DNA: TGTGCCATCCTATCAACCGGACAGAACGAGCAGTACTTC
V gene: TRBV10-3
D gene: -
J gene: TRBJ2-7
clone size: -

CDR3 protein: CSVRDSGNTIYF
CDR3 DNA: TGCAGCGTTCGGGACTCTGGAAACACCATATATTTT
V gene: TRBV29-1
D gene: -
J gene: TRBJ1-3
clone size: -

CDR3 protein: CASSYGAVNEQFF
CDR3 DNA: TGTGCCAGCAGTTACGGGGCAGTTAATGAGCAGTTCTTC
V gene: TRBV6-5
D gene: -
J gene: TRBJ2-1
clone size: -

CDR3 protein: CASSDRTAREAFF
CDR3 DNA: TGTGCCAGCAGTGATCGGACAGCGCGTGAAGCTTTCTTT
V gene: TRBV6-5
D gene: -
J gene: TRBJ1-1
clone size: -

CDR3 protein: CASRAGSAPRGEKLFF
CDR3 DNA: TGTGCCAGTAGGGCGGGTTCCGCTCCTCGGGGGGAAAAACTGTTTTTT
V gene: TRBV19
D gene: -
J gene: TRBJ1-4
clone size: -

CDR3 protein: CASSVSILSGIEQYF
CDR3 DNA: TGTGCCAGTTCGGTGTCGATCCTCAGCGGGATCGAGCAGTACTTC
V gene: TRBV19
D gene: TRBD2
J gene: TRBJ2-7
clone size: once

CDR3 protein: CASSLVSRSDTEAFF
CDR3 DNA: TGTGCCAGCAGTTTAGTAAGCCGCTCGGACACTGAAGCTTTCTTT
V gene: TRBV27
D gene: -
J gene: TRBJ1-1
clone size: -

CDR3 protein: CASSFGGPPETQYF
CDR3 DNA: TGCGCCAGCAGCTTCGGAGGCCCTCCAGAGACCCAGTACTTC
V gene: TRBV5-1
D gene: -
J gene: TRBJ2-5
clone size: -

CDR3 protein: CAWKESLRSDSQETQYF
CDR3 DNA: TGTGCCTGGAAAGAAAGCCTAAGATCGGACTCACAAGAGACCCAGTACTTC
V gene: TRBV30
D gene: -
J gene: TRBJ2-5
clone size: -

CDR3 protein: CASSYSGGSSYEQYF
CDR3 DNA: TGTGCCAGCAGTTACTCCGGAGGGAGCTCCTACGAGCAGTACTTC
V gene: TRBV6-6
D gene: -
J gene: TRBJ2-7
clone size: -

CDR3 protein: CASSDPFRGHEQYF
CDR3 DNA: TGTGCCAGCAGTGATCCCTTCAGGGGCCACGAGCAGTACTTC
V gene: TRBV25-1
D gene: -
J gene: TRBJ2-7
clone size: few

CDR3 protein: CASSEFTGLYGYTF
CDR3 DNA: TGTGCCAGCAGTGAATTCACAGGCCTCTATGGCTACACCTTC
V gene: TRBV25-1
D gene: -
J gene: TRBJ1-2
clone size: -

CDR3 protein: CASSLTDSPNSPLHF
CDR3 DNA: TGTGCCAGCAGCTTAACGGACAGCCCTAATTCACCCCTCCACTTT
V gene: TRBV7-6
D gene: -
J gene: TRBJ1-6
clone size: -

CDR3 protein: CASSWTGTTLYEQYF
CDR3 DNA: TGCGCCAGCAGCTGGACCGGGACTACGCTCTACGAGCAGTACTTC
V gene: TRBV5-1
D gene: TRBD2
J gene: TRBJ2-7
clone size: -

CDR3 protein: CASSRPTGGGANVLTF
CDR3 DNA: TGTGCCAGCAGCCGCCCGACAGGGGGTGGGGCCAACGTCCTGACTTTC
V gene: TRBV7-3
D gene: TRBD1
J gene: TRBJ2-6
clone size: -

CDR3 protein: CASSFQGARGTDTQYF
CDR3 DNA: TGCGCCAGCAGCTTCCAAGGGGCGAGAGGCACAGATACGCAGTATTTT
V gene: TRBV5-1
D gene: -
J gene: TRBJ2-3
clone size: -

CDR3 protein: CASSPDTSTDTQYF
CDR3 DNA: TGTGCCAGCAGCCCGGACACCAGCACAGATACGCAGTATTTT
V gene: TRBV5-4
D gene: -
J gene: TRBJ2-3
clone size: -

CDR3 protein: CASSPRGNNEQFF
CDR3 DNA: TGTGCCAGCAGCCCCCGAGGAAACAATGAGCAGTTCTTC
V gene: TRBV11-3
D gene: -
J gene: TRBJ2-1
clone size: few

CDR3 protein: CASSKGGAGDTQYF
CDR3 DNA: TGTGCCAGCAGCAAAGGGGGGGCGGGTGATACGCAGTATTTT
V gene: TRBV7-3
D gene: -
J gene: TRBJ2-3
clone size: -

CDR3 protein: CASSSGQGGNQPQHF
CDR3 DNA: TGTGCCAGCAGCTCCGGACAGGGAGGCAATCAGCCCCAGCATTTT
V gene: TRBV28
D gene: TRBD1
J gene: TRBJ1-5
clone size: -